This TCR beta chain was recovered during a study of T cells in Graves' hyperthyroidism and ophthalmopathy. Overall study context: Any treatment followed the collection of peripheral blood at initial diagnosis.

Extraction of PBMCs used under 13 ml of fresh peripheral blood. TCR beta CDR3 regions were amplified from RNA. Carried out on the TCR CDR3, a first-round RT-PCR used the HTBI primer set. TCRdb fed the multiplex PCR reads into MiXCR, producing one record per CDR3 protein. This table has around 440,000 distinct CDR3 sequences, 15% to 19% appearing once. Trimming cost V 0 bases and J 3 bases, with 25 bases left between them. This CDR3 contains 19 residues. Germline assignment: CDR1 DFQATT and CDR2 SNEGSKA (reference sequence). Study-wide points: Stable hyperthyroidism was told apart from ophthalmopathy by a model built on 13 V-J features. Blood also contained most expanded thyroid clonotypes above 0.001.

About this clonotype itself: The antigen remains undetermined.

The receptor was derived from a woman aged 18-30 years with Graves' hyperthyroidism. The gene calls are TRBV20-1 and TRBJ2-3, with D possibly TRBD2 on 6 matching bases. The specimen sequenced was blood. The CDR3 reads CSARDPSRRVGGWTDTQYF. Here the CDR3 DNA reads TGCAGTGCTAGAGATCCCAGTAGAAGGGTTGGGGGGTGGACAGATACGCAGTATTTT.